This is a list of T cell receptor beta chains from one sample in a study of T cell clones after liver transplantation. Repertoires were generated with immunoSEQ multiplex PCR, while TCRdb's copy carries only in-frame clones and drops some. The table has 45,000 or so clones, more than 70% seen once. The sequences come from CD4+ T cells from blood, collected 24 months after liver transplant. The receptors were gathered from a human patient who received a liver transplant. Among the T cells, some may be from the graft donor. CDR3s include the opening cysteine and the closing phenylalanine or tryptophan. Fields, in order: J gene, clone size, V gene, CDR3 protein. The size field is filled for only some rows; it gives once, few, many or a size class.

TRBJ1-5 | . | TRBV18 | CASSRDVGDGQPQHF
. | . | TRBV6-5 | CASSYGRVLTF
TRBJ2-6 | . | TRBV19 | CASSIGGNSGANVLTF
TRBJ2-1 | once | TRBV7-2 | CASSLVPFSQFF
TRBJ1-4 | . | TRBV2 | CASSERGRGDEKLFF
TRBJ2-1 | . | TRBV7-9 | CASTPSSSYNEQFF
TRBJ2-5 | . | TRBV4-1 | CASSPRLAGQETQYF
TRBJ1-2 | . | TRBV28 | CASSLGVTGGYTF
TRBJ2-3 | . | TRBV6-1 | CASSEGIAGGLDTQYF
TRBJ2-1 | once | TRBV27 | CASSPNAANEQFF
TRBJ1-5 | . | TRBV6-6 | CASSPRTVINQPQHF
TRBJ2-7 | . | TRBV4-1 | CASSQDGDSGRPSSYEQYF
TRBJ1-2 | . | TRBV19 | CASSSAGAGLIYGYTF
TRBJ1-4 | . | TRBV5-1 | CASSLQGADEKLFF